The source of this T cell receptor beta chain is a study of T cell responses to AZD1222 COVID-19 vaccine. Study-wide results and limits: The peak T cell response came first, and repertoires were sampled only after it. Spike-specific TCR breadth and depth went up after people got two AZD1222 doses.

Regarding this clone: The antigen is not known.

This table comes from immunoSEQ multiplex PCR, and its TCRdb copy is limited to in-frame clones, with some not included. The sample yields roughly 150,000 clones, about 90% seen once. Second-dose recipients at about 4 or about 12 weeks were treated as one pooled group. Unmatched junction bases numbered 12, after V lost 10 bases and J lost 0 bases. The CDR3 spans 15 residues. Looked up from germline, CDR1 is MNHEY and CDR2 is SMNVEV (reference sequence). This TCR came from an adult who received the AZD1222 COVID-19 vaccine. The sequences come from peripheral blood, collected 28 days after the second AZD1222 dose. This rearrangement joins TRBV27 to TRBJ2-7, with 7 bases matching TRBD2. CDR3 bases: TGTGCCACCTACGGGGGGAGTTCTTCCTCCTACGAGCAGTACTTC. It is translated as CATYGGSSSSYEQYF.